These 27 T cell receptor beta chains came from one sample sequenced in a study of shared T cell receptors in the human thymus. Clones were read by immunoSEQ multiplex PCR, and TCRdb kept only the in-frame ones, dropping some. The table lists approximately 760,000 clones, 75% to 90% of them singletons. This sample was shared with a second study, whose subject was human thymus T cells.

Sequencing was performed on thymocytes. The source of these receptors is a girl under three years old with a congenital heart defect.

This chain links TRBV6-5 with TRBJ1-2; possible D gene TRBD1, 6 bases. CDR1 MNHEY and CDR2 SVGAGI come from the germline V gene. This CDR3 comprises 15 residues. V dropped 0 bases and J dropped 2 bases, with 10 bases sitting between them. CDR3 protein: CASSYSRTGNYGYTF. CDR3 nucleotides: TGTGCCAGCAGTTACTCCCGTACAGGGAACTATGGCTACACCTTC.

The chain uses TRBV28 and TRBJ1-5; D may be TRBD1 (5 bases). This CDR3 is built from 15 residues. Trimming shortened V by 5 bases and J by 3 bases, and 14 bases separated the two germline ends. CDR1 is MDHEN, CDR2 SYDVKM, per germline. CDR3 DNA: TGTGCCAGCAGTCTGCGAGGACACCCCAATCAGCCCCAGCATTTT. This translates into CASSLRGHPNQPQHF.

The CDR3 protein is CASSEQGREKLFF. DNA of the CDR3: TGTGCCAGCAGTGAACAGGGGCGAGAAAAACTGTTTTTT. This chain connects TRBV6-1 to TRBJ1-4; D possibly corresponds to TRBD1 (6 bases). Germline loops: CDR1 MNHNS, CDR2 SASEGT. V gave up 2 bases and J gave up 8 bases, with 9 bases separating them. The CDR3 extends over 13 amino acids.

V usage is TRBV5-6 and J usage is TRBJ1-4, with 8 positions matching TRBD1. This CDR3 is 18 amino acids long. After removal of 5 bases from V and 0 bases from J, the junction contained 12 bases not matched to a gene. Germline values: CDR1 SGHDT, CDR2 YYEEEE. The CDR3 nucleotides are TGTGCCAGCAGTGGTTCCGGGACAGGTGACTCAACTAATGAAAAACTGTTTTTT. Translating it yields CASSGSGTGDSTNEKLFF.

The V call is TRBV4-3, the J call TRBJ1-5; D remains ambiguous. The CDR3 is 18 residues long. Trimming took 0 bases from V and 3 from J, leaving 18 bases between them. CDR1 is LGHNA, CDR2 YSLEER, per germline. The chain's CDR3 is CASSQDARSTLPNQPQHF. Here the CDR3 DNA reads TGCGCCAGCAGCCAAGATGCCAGGTCAACCCTCCCCAATCAGCCCCAGCATTTT.

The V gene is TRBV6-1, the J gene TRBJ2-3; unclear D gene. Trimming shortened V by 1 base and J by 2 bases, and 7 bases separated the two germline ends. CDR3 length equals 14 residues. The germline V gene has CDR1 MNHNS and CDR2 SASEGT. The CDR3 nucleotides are TGTGCCAGCAGTGAAGGGTACTCCACAGATACGCAGTATTTT. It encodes CASSEGYSTDTQYF.

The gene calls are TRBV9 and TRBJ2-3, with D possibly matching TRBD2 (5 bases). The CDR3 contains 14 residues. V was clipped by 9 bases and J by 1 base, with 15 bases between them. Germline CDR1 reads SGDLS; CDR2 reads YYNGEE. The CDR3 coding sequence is TGTGCCACCGGTGGAGGAAGGGGCACAGATACGCAGTATTTT. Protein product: CATGGGRGTDTQYF.

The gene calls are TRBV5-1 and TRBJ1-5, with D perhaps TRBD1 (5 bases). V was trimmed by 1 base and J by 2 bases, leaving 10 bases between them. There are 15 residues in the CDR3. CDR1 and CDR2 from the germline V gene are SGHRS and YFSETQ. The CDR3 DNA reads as TGCGCCAGCAGCTTGCAGGGTCAGGGCAATCAGCCCCAGCATTTT. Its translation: CASSLQGQGNQPQHF. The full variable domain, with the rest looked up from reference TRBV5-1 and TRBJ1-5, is KAGVTQTPRYLIKTRGQQVTLSCSPISGHRSVSWYQQTPGQGLQFLFEYFSETQRNKGNFPGRFSGRQFSNSRSEMNVSTLELGDSALYLCASSLQGQGNQPQHFGDGTRLSIL.

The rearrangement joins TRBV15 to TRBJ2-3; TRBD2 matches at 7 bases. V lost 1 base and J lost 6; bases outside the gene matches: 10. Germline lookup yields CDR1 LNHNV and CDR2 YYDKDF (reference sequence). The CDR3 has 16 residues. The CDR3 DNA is TGTGCCACCAGCAGAGTTTGGCTAGCGGCAAGGGATACGCAGTATTTT. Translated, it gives CATSRVWLAARDTQYF.

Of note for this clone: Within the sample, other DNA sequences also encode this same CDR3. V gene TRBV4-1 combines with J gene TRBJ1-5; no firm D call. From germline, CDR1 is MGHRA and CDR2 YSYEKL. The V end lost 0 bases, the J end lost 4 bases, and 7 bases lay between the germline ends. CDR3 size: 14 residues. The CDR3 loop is CASSQETGNQPQHF. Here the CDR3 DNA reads TGCGCCAGCAGCCAAGAAACCGGTAATCAGCCCCAGCATTTT.

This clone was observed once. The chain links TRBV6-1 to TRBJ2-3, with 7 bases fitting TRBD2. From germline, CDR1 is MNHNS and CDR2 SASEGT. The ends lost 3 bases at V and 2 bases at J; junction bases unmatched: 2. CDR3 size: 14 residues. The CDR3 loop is CASSDGGVTDTQYF. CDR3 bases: TGTGCCAGCAGTGATGGGGGGGTCACAGATACGCAGTATTTT.

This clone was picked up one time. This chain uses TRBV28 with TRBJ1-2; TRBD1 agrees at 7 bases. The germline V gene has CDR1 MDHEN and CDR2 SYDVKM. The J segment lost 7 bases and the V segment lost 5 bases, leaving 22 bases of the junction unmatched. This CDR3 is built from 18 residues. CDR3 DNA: TGTGCCAGCAGTCCGACCGACCCTCTGAAGACAGGGCGGGGTGGCTACACCTTC. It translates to CASSPTDPLKTGRGGYTF.

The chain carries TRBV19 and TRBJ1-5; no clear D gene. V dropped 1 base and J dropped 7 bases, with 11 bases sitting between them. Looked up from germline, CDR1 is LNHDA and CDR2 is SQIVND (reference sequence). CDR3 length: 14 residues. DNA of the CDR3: TGTGCCAGTAGTATAGTGAGAGCAGGACAGCCCCAGCATTTT. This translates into CASSIVRAGQPQHF.

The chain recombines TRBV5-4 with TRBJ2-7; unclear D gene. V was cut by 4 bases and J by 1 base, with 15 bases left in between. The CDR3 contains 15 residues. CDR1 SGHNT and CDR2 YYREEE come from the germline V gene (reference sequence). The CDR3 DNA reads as TGTGCCAGCAGCCGTGGTACAGTCTTTTCCTACGAGCAGTACTTC. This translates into CASSRGTVFSYEQYF.

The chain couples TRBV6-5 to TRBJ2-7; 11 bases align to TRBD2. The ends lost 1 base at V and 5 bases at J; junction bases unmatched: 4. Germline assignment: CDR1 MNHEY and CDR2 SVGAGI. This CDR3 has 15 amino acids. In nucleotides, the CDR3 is TGTGCCAGCAGTTACTTTAGCGGGGGGGCCCACGAGCAGTACTTC. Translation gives CASSYFSGGAHEQYF.

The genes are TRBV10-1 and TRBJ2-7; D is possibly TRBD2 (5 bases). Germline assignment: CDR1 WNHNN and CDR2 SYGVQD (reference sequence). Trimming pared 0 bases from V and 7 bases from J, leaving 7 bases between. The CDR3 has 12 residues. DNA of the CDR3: TGCGCCAGCAGTGAGTCGACGGGGGAGCAGTACTTC. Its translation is CASSESTGEQYF.

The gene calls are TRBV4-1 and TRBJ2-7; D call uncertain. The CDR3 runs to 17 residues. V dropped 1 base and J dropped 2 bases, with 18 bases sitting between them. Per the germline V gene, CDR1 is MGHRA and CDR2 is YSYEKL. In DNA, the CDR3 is TGCGCCAGCAGCCAAGGGGCCACACCAGAAATGCCCTACGAGCAGTACTTC. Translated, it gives CASSQGATPEMPYEQYF.

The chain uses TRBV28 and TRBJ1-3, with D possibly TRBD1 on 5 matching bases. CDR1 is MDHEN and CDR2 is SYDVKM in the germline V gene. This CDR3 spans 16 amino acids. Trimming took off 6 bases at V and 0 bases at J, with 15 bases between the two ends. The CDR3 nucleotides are TGTGCCAGCAGAGTCCTCCGGGGGGTCTCTGGAAACACCATATATTTT. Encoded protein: CASRVLRGVSGNTIYF.

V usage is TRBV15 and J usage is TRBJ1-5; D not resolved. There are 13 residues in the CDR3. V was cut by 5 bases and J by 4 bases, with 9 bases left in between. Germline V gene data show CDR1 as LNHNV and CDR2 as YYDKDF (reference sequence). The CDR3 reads CATSLSPNQPQHF. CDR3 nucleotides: TGTGCCACCAGCCTTAGCCCAAATCAGCCCCAGCATTTT.

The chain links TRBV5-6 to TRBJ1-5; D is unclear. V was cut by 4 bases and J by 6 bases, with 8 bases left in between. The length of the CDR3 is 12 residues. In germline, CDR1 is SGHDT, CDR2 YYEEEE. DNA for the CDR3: TGTGCCAGCAGCAGAGAGGGTCAGCCCCAGCATTTT. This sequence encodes CASSREGQPQHF.

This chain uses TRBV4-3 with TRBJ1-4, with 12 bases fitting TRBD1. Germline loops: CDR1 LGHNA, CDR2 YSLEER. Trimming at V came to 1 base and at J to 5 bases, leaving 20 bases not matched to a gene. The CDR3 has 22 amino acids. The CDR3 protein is CASSQVWFGLPGQGALNEKLFF. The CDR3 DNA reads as TGCGCCAGCAGCCAAGTTTGGTTCGGGTTACCGGGACAGGGGGCGTTGAATGAAAAACTGTTTTTT.

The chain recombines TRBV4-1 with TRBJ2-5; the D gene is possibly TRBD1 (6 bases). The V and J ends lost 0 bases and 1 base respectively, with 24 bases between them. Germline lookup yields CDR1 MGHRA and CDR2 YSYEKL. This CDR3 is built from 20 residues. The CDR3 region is CASSQDRRQGHPRCQETQYF. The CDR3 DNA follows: TGCGCCAGCAGCCAAGATCGGCGTCAGGGACACCCGAGGTGCCAAGAGACCCAGTACTTC.

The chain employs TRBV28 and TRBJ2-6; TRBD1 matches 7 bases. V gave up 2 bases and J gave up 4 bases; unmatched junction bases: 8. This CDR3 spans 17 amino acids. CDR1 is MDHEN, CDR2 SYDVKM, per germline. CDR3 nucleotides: TGTGCCAGCAGTTTAGACAGGGATCGTTTGGGGGCCAACGTCCTGACTTTC. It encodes CASSLDRDRLGANVLTF.

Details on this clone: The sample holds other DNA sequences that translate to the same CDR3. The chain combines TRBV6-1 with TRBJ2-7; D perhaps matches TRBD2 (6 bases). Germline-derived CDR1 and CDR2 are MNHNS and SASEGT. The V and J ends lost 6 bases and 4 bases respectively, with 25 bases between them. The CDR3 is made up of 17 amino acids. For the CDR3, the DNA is TGTGCCAGCAGCGAAAGGGGCGGGGTTCTTACCTTATACGAGCAGTACTTC. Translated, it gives CASSERGGVLTLYEQYF.

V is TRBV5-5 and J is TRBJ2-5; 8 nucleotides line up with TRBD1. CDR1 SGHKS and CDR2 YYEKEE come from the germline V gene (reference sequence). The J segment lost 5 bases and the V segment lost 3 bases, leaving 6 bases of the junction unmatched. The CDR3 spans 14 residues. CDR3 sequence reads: CASSWRTGRETQYF. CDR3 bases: TGTGCCAGCAGCTGGCGGACAGGGCGGGAGACCCAGTACTTC.

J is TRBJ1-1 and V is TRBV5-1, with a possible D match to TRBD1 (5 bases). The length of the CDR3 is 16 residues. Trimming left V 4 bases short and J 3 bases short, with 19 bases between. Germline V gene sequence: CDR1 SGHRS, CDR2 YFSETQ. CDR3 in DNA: TGCGCCAGCAGCGTATTTGGTCAGGGTTCCCACACTGAAGCTTTCTTT. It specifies CASSVFGQGSHTEAFF.

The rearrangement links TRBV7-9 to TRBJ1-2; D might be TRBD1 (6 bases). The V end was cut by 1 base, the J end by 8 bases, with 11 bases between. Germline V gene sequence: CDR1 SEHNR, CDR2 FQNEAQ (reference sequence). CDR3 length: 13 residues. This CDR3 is CASSLGVTGGYTF. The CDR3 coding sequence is TGTGCCAGCAGCTTAGGAGTTACAGGGGGCTACACCTTC. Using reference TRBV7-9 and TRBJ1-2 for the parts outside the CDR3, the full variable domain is DTGVSQNPRHKITKRGQNVTFRCDPISEHNRLYWYRQTLGQGPEFLTYFQNEAQLEKSRLLSDRFSAERPKGSFSTLEIQRTEQGDSAMYLCASSLGVTGGYTFGSGTRLTVV.